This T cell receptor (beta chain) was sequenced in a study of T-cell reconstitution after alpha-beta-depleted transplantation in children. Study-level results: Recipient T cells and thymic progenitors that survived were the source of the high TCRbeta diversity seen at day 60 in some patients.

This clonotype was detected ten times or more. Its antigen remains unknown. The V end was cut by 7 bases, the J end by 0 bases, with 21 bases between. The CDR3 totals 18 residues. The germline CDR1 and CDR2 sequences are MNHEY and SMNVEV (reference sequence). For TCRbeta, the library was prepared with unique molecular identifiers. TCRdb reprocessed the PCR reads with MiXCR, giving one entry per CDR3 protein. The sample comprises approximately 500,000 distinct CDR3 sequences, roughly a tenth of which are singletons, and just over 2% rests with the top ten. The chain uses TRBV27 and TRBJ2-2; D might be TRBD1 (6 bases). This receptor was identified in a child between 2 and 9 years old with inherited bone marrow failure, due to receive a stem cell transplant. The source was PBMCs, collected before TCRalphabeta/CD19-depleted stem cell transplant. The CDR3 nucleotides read TGTGCCAGCACCACCTGGGCGTTGACAGGCTCGAACACCGGGGAGCTGTTTTTT. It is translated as CASTTWALTGSNTGELFF.